The TCR beta chain under discussion was sequenced for a study of OX40 agonist ivuxolimab in advanced cancers. Overall study: Treatment received earlier with anti-PD-1, anti-PD-L1 or anti-CTLA-4 agents was allowed, and over 30% had some. Findings and limits, study-wide: The study found among the lowest clonal expansion in partial responders at 0.1-3.0 mg/kg.

TCRdb's copy holds only in-frame clones and misses some; the assay was immunoSEQ multiplex PCR. The sample lists just over 90,000 clones, 90% to 95% seen once, with approximately 2.9% in the top ten. The V gene lost 0 bases and the J gene lost 5 bases, with 16 bases spanning the gap. CDR1 and CDR2 (germline): SGHNT, YYREEE (reference sequence). The CDR3 runs to 16 residues. As for this clone: Its antigen is still unknown.

The input for sequencing was CD4+ or CD8+ T cells sorted from blood, taken in a trial of the OX40 agonist ivuxolimab. The rearrangement links TRBV5-4 to TRBJ2-3; D ambiguous. The receptor comes from an adult with an advanced solid tumor such as melanoma, head and neck, liver or kidney cancer. The CDR3 DNA follows: TGTGCCAGCAGCTTGGTACCGACAACCAAAGTAGATACGCAGTATTTT. Encoded protein: CASSLVPTTKVDTQYF.